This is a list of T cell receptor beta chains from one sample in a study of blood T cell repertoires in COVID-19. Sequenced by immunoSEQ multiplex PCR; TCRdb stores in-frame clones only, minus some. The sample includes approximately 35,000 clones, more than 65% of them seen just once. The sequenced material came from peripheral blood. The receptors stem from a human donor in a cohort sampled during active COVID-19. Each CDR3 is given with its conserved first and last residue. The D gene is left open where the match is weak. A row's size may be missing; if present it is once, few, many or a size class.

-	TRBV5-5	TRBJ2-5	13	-	CASSLRGQETQYF	TGTGCCAGCAGCTTGCGCGGGCAAGAGACCCAGTACTTC
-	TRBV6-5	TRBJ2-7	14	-	CASKKWTDPYEQYF	TGTGCCAGCAAAAAGTGGACAGACCCCTACGAGCAGTACTTC
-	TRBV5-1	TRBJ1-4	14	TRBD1	CASSFRGTNEKLFF	TGCGCCAGCAGTTTCAGGGGGACTAATGAAAAACTGTTTTTT
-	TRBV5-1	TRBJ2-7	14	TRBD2	CASRPTSGTYEQYF	TGCGCCAGCAGACCGACTAGCGGTACCTACGAGCAGTACTTC
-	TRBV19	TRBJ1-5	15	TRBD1	CASIWDSGSNQPQHF	TGTGCCAGTATTTGGGACAGTGGAAGCAATCAGCCCCAGCATTTT
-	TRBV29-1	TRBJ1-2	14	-	CSVDAGASNYGYTF	TGCAGCGTTGATGCAGGGGCCTCTAACTATGGCTACACCTTC
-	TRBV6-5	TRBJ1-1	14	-	CASSYSGQLGEAFF	TGTGCCAGCAGTTACTCTGGGCAGTTGGGTGAAGCTTTCTTT
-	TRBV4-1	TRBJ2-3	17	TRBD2	CASSQLPTSGGSDTQYF	TGCGCCAGCAGCCAACTCCCGACTAGCGGGGGATCAGATACGCAGTATTTT
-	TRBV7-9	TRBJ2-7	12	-	CASSPLGYEQYF	TGTGCCAGCAGCCCCCTAGGCTACGAGCAGTACTTC
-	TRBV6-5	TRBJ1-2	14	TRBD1	CASRFRTGGYGYTF	TGTGCCAGCAGATTTAGGACAGGGGGCTATGGCTACACCTTC
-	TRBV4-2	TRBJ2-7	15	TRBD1	CASSQTGLRAYEQYF	TGTGCCAGCAGCCAGACAGGGCTCCGGGCCTACGAGCAGTACTTC
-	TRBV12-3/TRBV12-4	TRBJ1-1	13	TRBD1	CASSEQGATEAFF	TGTGCCAGCAGCGAACAGGGGGCGACTGAAGCTTTCTTT
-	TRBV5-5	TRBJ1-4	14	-	CASSLYRAREKLFF	TGTGCCAGCAGCTTGTACAGGGCAAGAGAAAAACTGTTTTTT
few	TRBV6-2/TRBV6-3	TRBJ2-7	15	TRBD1	CASSPQGQETYEQYF	TGTGCCAGCAGCCCTCAAGGACAGGAGACCTACGAGCAGTACTTC
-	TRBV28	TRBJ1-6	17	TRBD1	CASSFTQGALSDSPLHF	TGTGCCAGCAGTTTTACACAGGGGGCATTATCGGATTCACCCCTCCACTTT
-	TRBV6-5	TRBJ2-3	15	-	CASSPTGGSTDTQYF	TGTGCCAGCAGTCCGACAGGAGGAAGCACAGATACGCAGTATTTT